Listed here is a single TCR beta chain. The data derive from a study of patients and donors after allogeneic stem cell transplantation. One entry per CDR3 protein results from TCRdb running MiXCR on the RT-PCR reads. The sample carries about 960,000 distinct CDR3 sequences, more than 15% recorded once. The CDR3 sequence is 12 residues long. CDR1 and CDR2 from the germline V gene are SEHNR and FQNEAQ (reference sequence). Trimming pared 5 bases from V and 10 bases from J, leaving 14 bases between. The chain is built from TRBV7-9 and TRBJ1-1, with D tentatively TRBD1 (6 bases). Sequenced material: blood, either unsorted or a sorted T cell fraction (not recorded which). The clonotype comes from a human donor who was either an allogeneic HSCT recipient or a stem cell or donor lymphocyte infusion donor (not recorded which). It is not recorded whose cells these are; they may come from a transplant donor. CDR3 sequence reads: CASSLSGQRAFF. DNA of the CDR3: TGTGCCAGCAGCCTGAGCGGACAGCGAGCTTTCTTT.